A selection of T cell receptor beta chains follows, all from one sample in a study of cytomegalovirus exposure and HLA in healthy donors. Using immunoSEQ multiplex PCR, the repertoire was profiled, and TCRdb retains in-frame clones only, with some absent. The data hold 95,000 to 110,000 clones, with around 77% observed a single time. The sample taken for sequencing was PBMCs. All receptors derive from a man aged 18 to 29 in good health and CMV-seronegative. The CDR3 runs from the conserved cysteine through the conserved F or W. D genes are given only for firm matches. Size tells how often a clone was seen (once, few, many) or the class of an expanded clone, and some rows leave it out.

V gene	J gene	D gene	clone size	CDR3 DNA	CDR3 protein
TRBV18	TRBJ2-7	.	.	TGTGCCAGCTCACCCCCCTCCGTCCCCTACGAGCAGTACTTC	CASSPPSVPYEQYF
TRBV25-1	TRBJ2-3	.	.	TGTGCCAGCAGTGAATCTTTGAGGGATACTGAGACAGATACGCAGTATTTT	CASSESLRDTETDTQYF
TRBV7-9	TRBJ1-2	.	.	TGTGCCAGCAGCTTAGATGGACAGATCTATGGCTACACCTTC	CASSLDGQIYGYTF
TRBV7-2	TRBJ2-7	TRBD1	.	TGTGCCAGCAGCCCGGGGACAGGGCGCGAGCAGTACTTC	CASSPGTGREQYF
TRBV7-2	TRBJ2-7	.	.	TGTGCCAGCAGCCCCGCCCCAGGTTCCTACGAGCAGTACTTC	CASSPAPGSYEQYF
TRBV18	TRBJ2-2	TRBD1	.	TGTGCCAGCTCATCGACAGGGGTGGGCACCGGGGAGCTGTTTTTT	CASSSTGVGTGELFF
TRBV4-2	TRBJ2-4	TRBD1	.	TGTGCCAGCAGCCAAGAGGAAGGACAGGGCGTAGACATTCAGTACTTC	CASSQEEGQGVDIQYF
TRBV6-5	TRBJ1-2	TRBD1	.	TGTGCCAGCAGTCCCGGGACAGCGGTTAACTATGGCTACACCTTC	CASSPGTAVNYGYTF
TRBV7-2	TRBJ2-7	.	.	TGTGCCAGCTCCCACGGCGGGGACGAGCAGTACTTC	CASSHGGDEQYF
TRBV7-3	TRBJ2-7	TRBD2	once	TGTGCCAGCAGTCGTGGGAGGGGTCGCGAGCAGTACTTC	CASSRGRGREQYF
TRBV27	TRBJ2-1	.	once	TGTGCCAGCAGTTTCCCTGGTGGGGCGAGCTACAATGAGCAGTTCTTC	CASSFPGGASYNEQFF
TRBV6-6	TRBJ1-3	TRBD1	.	TGTGCCAGCAGTTACGGCGGACAGGGATCCGGAAACACCATATATTTT	CASSYGGQGSGNTIYF
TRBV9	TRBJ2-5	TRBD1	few	TGTGCCAGCAGCGGCGGGACAGGGGTTTGGCAAGAGACCCAGTACTTC	CASSGGTGVWQETQYF
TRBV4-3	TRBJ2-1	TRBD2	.	TGCGCCAGCAGCCAAGTGGGCTTCGGGGGGGAGGATGAGCAGTTCTTC	CASSQVGFGGEDEQFF
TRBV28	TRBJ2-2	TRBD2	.	TGTGCCAGCAGGCCGGGACTAGCCCCCGGGGAGCTGTTTTTT	CASRPGLAPGELFF
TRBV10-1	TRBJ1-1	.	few	TGCGCCAGCAGTGAGTTAGAGGATACTGAAGCTTTCTTT	CASSELEDTEAFF
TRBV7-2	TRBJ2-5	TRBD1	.	TGTGCCAGCAGCTCCCGCCGGACAGGCTTAGGGGAGACCCAGTACTTC	CASSSRRTGLGETQYF
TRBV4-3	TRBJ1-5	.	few	TGCGCCAGCAGCCAAGATGCAGGGCCCAGGCAGCCCCAGCATTTT	CASSQDAGPRQPQHF
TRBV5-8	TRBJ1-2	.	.	TGTGCCAGCAGCTTGGTTGTACGGCGGGCTTTAGGCTACACCTTC	CASSLVVRRALGYTF
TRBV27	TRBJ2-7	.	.	TGTGCCGTTGCGGGAAGGAACTCCTACGAGCAGTACTTC	CAVAGRNSYEQYF
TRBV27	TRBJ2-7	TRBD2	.	TGTGCCAGCAGGGGCGGGGGGTCCGAGTACTACGAGCAGTACTTC	CASRGGGSEYYEQYF
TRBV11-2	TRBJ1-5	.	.	TGTGCCAGCAGCTTCTCGGGGGGGGTGGATCAGCCCCAGCATTTT	CASSFSGGVDQPQHF
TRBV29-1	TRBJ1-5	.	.	TGCAGCGTTGGACAAGGCAATCAGCCCCAGCATTTT	CSVGQGNQPQHF
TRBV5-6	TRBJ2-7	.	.	TGTGCCAGCAGCTTTCTAGGAGCCTACGAGCAGTACTTC	CASSFLGAYEQYF
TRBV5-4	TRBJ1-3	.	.	TGTGCCAGCAGCTCGGCCGGGGGAAACACCATATATTTT	CASSSAGGNTIYF
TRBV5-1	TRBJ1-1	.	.	TGCGCCAGCAGCTTCGGTGGCAGGGTGACGTCTGAAGCTTTCTTT	CASSFGGRVTSEAFF
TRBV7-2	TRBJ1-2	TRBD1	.	TGTGCCGGCAGCCCCCAGACAGGGACCCTCTATGGCTACACCTTC	CAGSPQTGTLYGYTF
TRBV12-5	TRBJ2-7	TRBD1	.	TGTGCTAGTGGTCTCCCAGACAGGGCTCCCTACGAGCAGTACTTC	CASGLPDRAPYEQYF
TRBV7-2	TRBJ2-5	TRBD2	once	TGTGCCAGCAGCGTTTTAGCGGGGGGCTGGGAGACCCAGTACTTC	CASSVLAGGWETQYF
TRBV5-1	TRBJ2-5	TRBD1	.	TGCGCCAGCAGAGGCGTACAAGACAGGGGGCGAGTTATAGAGACCCAGTACTTC	CASRGVQDRGRVIETQYF
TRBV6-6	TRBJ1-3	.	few	TGTGCCAGCATAGTCCGTCCGGGAAACACCATATATTTT	CASIVRPGNTIYF
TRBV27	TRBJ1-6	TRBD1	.	TGTGCCAGCAGCTCCACAGGGGTCGGCTCACCCCTCCACTTT	CASSSTGVGSPLHF
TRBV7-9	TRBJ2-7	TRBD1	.	TGTGCCAGCAGCTTAGCTGGGACAGAGATCTACGAGCAGTACTTC	CASSLAGTEIYEQYF
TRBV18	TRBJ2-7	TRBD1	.	TGTGCCAGCTCGCAGACTTGGGACAGGGGGTCCGAGCAGTACTTC	CASSQTWDRGSEQYF
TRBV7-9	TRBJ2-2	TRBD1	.	TGTGCCAGCAGCCTACGACAGGGAAGTATCGGGGAGCTGTTTTTT	CASSLRQGSIGELFF
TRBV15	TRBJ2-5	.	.	TGTGCCACCAGTTCCGGGTACCAAGAGACCCAGTACTTC	CATSSGYQETQYF
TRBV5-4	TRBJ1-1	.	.	TGTGCCACGCAAAATCCCAGGGGCACTGAAGCTTTCTTT	CATQNPRGTEAFF
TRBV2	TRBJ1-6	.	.	TGTGCCAGCGGAGAGCATAATTCACCCCTCCACTTT	CASGEHNSPLHF
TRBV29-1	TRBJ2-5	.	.	TGCAGCGAAGCGAGGGGAGGAGAGACCCAGTACTTC	CSEARGGETQYF
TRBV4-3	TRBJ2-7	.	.	TGCGCCAGCAGCCAAGGTTTTTCAGGGCCCTACGAGCAGTACTTC	CASSQGFSGPYEQYF